This T cell receptor (beta chain) was captured in a study of blood T cell repertoires in COVID-19. The overall study: Acute and convalescent COVID-19 specimens originated in the United States, Italy and Spain.

V lost 0 bases, J lost 6 bases, and 9 bases lay in between. The length of the CDR3 is 13 residues. Germline assignment: CDR1 SGDLS and CDR2 YYNGEE. How the authors handled the data: Reference gene primers were amplified, and this amplification served to estimate nucleated cell counts. The method was immunoSEQ multiplex PCR; TCRdb's version includes in-frame clones alone and lacks a portion of them. V and J calls plus clone size are reproduced from that table; the DNA served to infer D and trimming. The data show approximately 160,000 clones, 65% to 85% seen once. The origin of this receptor is a woman in her fifties or sixties with acute or convalescent COVID-19. This rearrangement joins TRBV9 to TRBJ1-2, with no clear D. Sequenced input: peripheral blood. CDR3 in amino acids: CASSVESRHGYTF. The CDR3 nucleotides read TGTGCCAGCAGCGTAGAATCGAGGCATGGCTACACCTTC.